A selection of T cell receptor beta chains follows, all from one sample in a study of T cells after somatic rescue of genetic block. The method was immunoSEQ multiplex PCR; TCRdb's version includes in-frame clones alone and lacks a portion of them. The profile covers 70,000 or so clones, with less than 95% appearing a single time and around 3% taken by the ten largest. The sample comprised peripheral blood mononuclear cells (PBMCs). All receptors derive from a middle-aged man. The CDR3 runs from the conserved cysteine through the conserved F or W. The order of the fields is CDR3 length, J gene, V gene, clone size, D gene, CDR3 protein, CDR3 DNA. A D gene is named only where the DNA matches it firmly. The size field is filled for only some rows; it gives once, few, many or a size class.

cdr3_length: 13; j_call: TRBJ2-2; v_call: TRBV7-9; clone_size: -; d_call: -; cdr3_aa: CASSLSRSGELFF; cdr3_nt: TGTGCCAGCAGCTTATCCCGAAGCGGGGAGCTGTTTTTT
cdr3_length: 15; j_call: TRBJ1-2; v_call: TRBV27; clone_size: -; d_call: -; cdr3_aa: CASSFTAAANYGYTF; cdr3_nt: TGTGCCAGCAGTTTTACGGCAGCCGCTAACTATGGCTACACCTTC
cdr3_length: 15; j_call: TRBJ2-2; v_call: TRBV6-1; clone_size: -; d_call: -; cdr3_aa: CASSVGVWNTGELFF; cdr3_nt: TGTGCCAGCAGTGTGGGAGTTTGGAACACCGGGGAGCTGTTTTTT
cdr3_length: 14; j_call: TRBJ1-1; v_call: TRBV27; clone_size: -; d_call: -; cdr3_aa: CASSLGRLNTEAFF; cdr3_nt: TGTGCCAGCAGTTTGGGCAGATTGAACACTGAAGCTTTCTTT
cdr3_length: 13; j_call: TRBJ1-2; v_call: TRBV27; clone_size: -; d_call: TRBD1; cdr3_aa: CASSFGGGGGYTF; cdr3_nt: TGTGCCAGCAGTTTCGGAGGGGGCGGTGGCTACACCTTC
cdr3_length: 16; j_call: TRBJ2-5; v_call: TRBV28; clone_size: -; d_call: TRBD2; cdr3_aa: CASSTGGGRLQETQYF; cdr3_nt: TGTGCCAGCAGCACCGGGGGGGGACGGTTACAAGAGACCCAGTACTTC
cdr3_length: 12; j_call: TRBJ1-5; v_call: TRBV10-1; clone_size: few; d_call: -; cdr3_aa: CASSAGDQPQHF; cdr3_nt: TGCGCCAGCAGTGCAGGGGATCAGCCCCAGCATTTT
cdr3_length: 17; j_call: TRBJ1-3; v_call: TRBV13; clone_size: -; d_call: TRBD1; cdr3_aa: CASSFDRDSYSGNTIYF; cdr3_nt: TGTGCCAGCAGCTTCGACAGGGACTCATACTCTGGAAACACCATATATTTT
cdr3_length: 13; j_call: TRBJ2-4; v_call: TRBV11-2; clone_size: -; d_call: TRBD2; cdr3_aa: CASSTGAGGIQYF; cdr3_nt: TGTGCCAGCAGCACCGGCGCGGGGGGCATTCAGTACTTC
cdr3_length: 13; j_call: TRBJ2-5; v_call: TRBV11-2; clone_size: -; d_call: -; cdr3_aa: CASSFDRKETQYF; cdr3_nt: TGTGCCAGCAGCTTTGACAGGAAAGAGACCCAGTACTTC
cdr3_length: 14; j_call: TRBJ2-4; v_call: TRBV6-5; clone_size: -; d_call: -; cdr3_aa: CASSYGAGARVHYF; cdr3_nt: TGTGCCAGCAGTTACGGAGCAGGGGCCCGGGTTCATTACTTC
cdr3_length: 13; j_call: TRBJ1-5; v_call: TRBV6-1; clone_size: -; d_call: -; cdr3_aa: CASSELGNQPQHF; cdr3_nt: TGTGCCAGCAGTGAATTGGGGAATCAGCCCCAGCATTTT
cdr3_length: 14; j_call: TRBJ2-7; v_call: TRBV25-1; clone_size: -; d_call: -; cdr3_aa: CASSRGDNTYEQYF; cdr3_nt: TGTGCCAGCAGTCGAGGGGACAACACCTACGAGCAGTACTTC
cdr3_length: 11; j_call: TRBJ2-1; v_call: TRBV20-1; clone_size: -; d_call: -; cdr3_aa: CSASIQGEQFF; cdr3_nt: TGCAGTGCTAGTATTCAGGGTGAGCAGTTCTTC
cdr3_length: 15; j_call: TRBJ1-5; v_call: TRBV19; clone_size: -; d_call: -; cdr3_aa: CASSAPFRGGQPQHF; cdr3_nt: TGTGCCAGTAGTGCCCCATTTCGAGGGGGTCAGCCCCAGCATTTT
cdr3_length: 16; j_call: TRBJ2-5; v_call: TRBV15; clone_size: -; d_call: TRBD2; cdr3_aa: CATSRVPAGGGETQYF; cdr3_nt: TGTGCCACCAGCAGAGTACCAGCGGGAGGGGGCGAGACCCAGTACTTC
cdr3_length: 13; j_call: TRBJ1-1; v_call: TRBV28; clone_size: -; d_call: TRBD1; cdr3_aa: CASSLRGLTEAFF; cdr3_nt: TGTGCCAGCAGTTTGAGGGGGCTCACTGAAGCTTTCTTT
cdr3_length: 13; j_call: TRBJ2-1; v_call: TRBV27; clone_size: -; d_call: -; cdr3_aa: CASSFSGENEQFF; cdr3_nt: TGTGCCAGCAGTTTTTCAGGGGAAAATGAGCAGTTCTTC
cdr3_length: 15; j_call: TRBJ2-1; v_call: TRBV7-2; clone_size: -; d_call: TRBD2; cdr3_aa: CASSRRLAVSNEQFF; cdr3_nt: TGTGCCAGCAGCCGAAGACTAGCGGTCTCCAATGAGCAGTTCTTC
cdr3_length: 16; j_call: TRBJ2-2; v_call: TRBV5-4; clone_size: -; d_call: TRBD1; cdr3_aa: CASSLDGTGGTGELFF; cdr3_nt: TGTGCCAGCAGCTTGGACGGGACAGGGGGCACCGGGGAGCTGTTTTTT
cdr3_length: 16; j_call: TRBJ2-2; v_call: TRBV7-2; clone_size: -; d_call: TRBD2; cdr3_aa: CASSLKSGSRPGELFF; cdr3_nt: TGTGCCAGCAGCTTAAAAAGCGGGAGTAGGCCCGGGGAGCTGTTTTTT
cdr3_length: 14; j_call: TRBJ2-3; v_call: TRBV5-1; clone_size: -; d_call: -; cdr3_aa: CASTPRESTDTQYF; cdr3_nt: TGCGCCAGCACCCCGCGTGAGAGCACAGATACGCAGTATTTT
cdr3_length: 12; j_call: TRBJ2-7; v_call: TRBV7-8; clone_size: -; d_call: -; cdr3_aa: CASSPQTYEQYF; cdr3_nt: TGTGCCAGCAGCCCACAGACATACGAGCAGTACTTC
cdr3_length: 11; j_call: TRBJ1-2; v_call: TRBV30; clone_size: -; d_call: -; cdr3_aa: CAWSARDGYTF; cdr3_nt: TGTGCCTGGAGTGCGAGGGATGGCTACACCTTC
cdr3_length: 15; j_call: TRBJ1-3; v_call: TRBV28; clone_size: -; d_call: -; cdr3_aa: CASSAGQNSGNTIYF; cdr3_nt: TGTGCCAGCAGTGCTGGGCAGAACTCTGGAAACACCATATATTTT
cdr3_length: 13; j_call: TRBJ2-7; v_call: TRBV7-9; clone_size: -; d_call: -; cdr3_aa: CASSLGLEGEQYF; cdr3_nt: TGTGCCAGCAGCTTGGGCCTGGAGGGGGAGCAGTACTTC
cdr3_length: 13; j_call: TRBJ1-2; v_call: TRBV11-2; clone_size: -; d_call: -; cdr3_aa: CASSLQNAGGYTF; cdr3_nt: TGTGCCAGCAGCTTGCAGAACGCGGGTGGCTACACCTTC
cdr3_length: 16; j_call: TRBJ2-5; v_call: TRBV5-1; clone_size: -; d_call: TRBD2; cdr3_aa: CASSLDATSGGETQYF; cdr3_nt: TGCGCCAGCAGCTTGGATGCGACTAGCGGGGGGGAGACCCAGTACTTC
cdr3_length: 11; j_call: TRBJ2-3; v_call: TRBV2; clone_size: -; d_call: -; cdr3_aa: CASSITDTQYF; cdr3_nt: TGTGCCAGCAGCATTACAGATACGCAGTATTTT
cdr3_length: 12; j_call: TRBJ2-2; v_call: TRBV7-9; clone_size: -; d_call: -; cdr3_aa: CASSIKPGELFF; cdr3_nt: TGTGCCAGCAGCATCAAGCCCGGGGAGCTGTTTTTT
cdr3_length: 16; j_call: TRBJ2-2; v_call: TRBV10-1; clone_size: -; d_call: -; cdr3_aa: CASSPGGPNVLGELFF; cdr3_nt: TGCGCCAGCAGCCCCGGGGGACCCAATGTCTTAGGGGAGCTGTTTTTT
cdr3_length: 13; j_call: TRBJ2-7; v_call: TRBV27; clone_size: -; d_call: TRBD1; cdr3_aa: CASRRTGGSEQYF; cdr3_nt: TGTGCCAGCAGAAGGACAGGGGGCAGCGAGCAGTACTTC
cdr3_length: 15; j_call: TRBJ1-3; v_call: TRBV7-6; clone_size: -; d_call: TRBD1; cdr3_aa: CASSRGQGGSNTIYF; cdr3_nt: TGTGCCAGCAGCCGTGGACAGGGTGGAAGTAACACCATATATTTT